These T cell receptor beta chains were read from a single sample in a study of cytomegalovirus exposure and HLA in healthy donors. This table comes from immunoSEQ multiplex PCR, and its TCRdb copy is limited to in-frame clones, with some not included. Of around 170,000 clones in the sample, more than 65% are singletons; the top ten hold 3.5% to 4%. The sequenced sample was PBMCs. The receptors were gathered from a man aged 45-60 years in good health and CMV-seronegative. Both conserved end residues are part of each CDR3. A D gene is named only where the DNA matches it firmly. Expanded clones get a size class; other rows say once, few or many, or leave the size out.

D	V	J	size	DNA	CDR3
.	TRBV2	TRBJ2-1	.	TGTGCTTACAGTGGGGGGTGGGATGAGCAGTTCTTC	CAYSGGWDEQFF
.	TRBV9	TRBJ2-7	.	TGTGCCAGCAGCGTAGAAACAGGGATTTCCTACGAGCAGTACTTC	CASSVETGISYEQYF
.	TRBV5-6	TRBJ2-3	.	TGTGCCAGCAGCAGACCGGCCCAGGGAATTGTTACAGATACGCAGTATTTT	CASSRPAQGIVTDTQYF
.	TRBV30	TRBJ1-1	once	TGTGCCTGGAGTGTAGAGGGAGGCGAAGCTTTCTTT	CAWSVEGGEAFF
TRBD1	TRBV11-1	TRBJ2-1	.	TGTGCCAGCAGCCACCCCGGACAGGGGGCGTATGAGCAGTTCTTC	CASSHPGQGAYEQFF
.	TRBV5-6	TRBJ1-5	few	TGTGCCAGCAGCTTGGGATTCGGTAGCAATCAGCCCCAGCATTTT	CASSLGFGSNQPQHF
TRBD2	TRBV7-8	TRBJ2-3	.	TGTGCCAGCAGCCTTTCTAGCGGGCCTAGCACAGATACGCAGTATTTT	CASSLSSGPSTDTQYF
.	TRBV29-1	TRBJ1-2	.	TGCAGCGTTGGGGACACCAGCTATGGCTACACCTTC	CSVGDTSYGYTF
TRBD1	TRBV7-9	TRBJ2-2	.	TGTTCCAGCAGCAACGGACAGGCCAACACCGGGGAGCTGTTTTTT	CSSSNGQANTGELFF
TRBD1	TRBV6-1	TRBJ1-5	.	TGTGCCAGCAGTGAAGGGACAGGGGGCCTGCCCCAGCATTTT	CASSEGTGGLPQHF
.	TRBV7-9	TRBJ2-1	.	TGTGCCAGCAGCTCCCCAGGGTTAGACGGTGAGCAGTTCTTC	CASSSPGLDGEQFF
.	TRBV4-1	TRBJ1-5	few	TGCGCCAGCAGCCAAGAGCGGGATCAGCCCCAGCATTTT	CASSQERDQPQHF
.	TRBV6-5	TRBJ1-2	.	TGTGCCAGCAGTTACGTTCCCACTGGGCCAAACTATGGCTACACCTTC	CASSYVPTGPNYGYTF
.	TRBV7-3	TRBJ1-5	once	TGTGCCAGCAGCACCCCGGGGGGGCCCCAGCATTTT	CASSTPGGPQHF
.	TRBV5-1	TRBJ2-1	.	TGCGCCAGCAGCCTCGGGGTAAATGAGCAGTTCTTC	CASSLGVNEQFF
.	TRBV5-1	TRBJ1-1	.	TGCGCCAGCAGCGCCCAACCATATCAGGGTAACACTGAAGCTTTCTTT	CASSAQPYQGNTEAFF
.	TRBV5-1	TRBJ2-2	.	TGCGCCAGCAGCATACAGGGAGGGACCGGGGAGCTGTTTTTT	CASSIQGGTGELFF
TRBD2	TRBV7-9	TRBJ2-1	.	TGTTCCAGCCCGCGTGGTTATAGCGGGGGTTACAATGAGCAGTTCTTC	CSSPRGYSGGYNEQFF
.	TRBV5-1	TRBJ1-2	.	TGCGCCAGCAGCATCCCGGACAGCTATGGCTACACCTTC	CASSIPDSYGYTF
.	TRBV7-9	TRBJ1-6	.	TGTGCCAGCACCCCAGACAGTGGCCTCTATAATTCACCCCTCCACTTT	CASTPDSGLYNSPLHF
TRBD1	TRBV7-2	TRBJ2-1	.	TGTGCCAGCAGGACCGGGACAGGGTCTTACAATGAGCAGTTCTTC	CASRTGTGSYNEQFF
TRBD1	TRBV9	TRBJ2-1	few	TGTGCCAGCAGCGAACAGGGGCAGTACAATGAGCAGTTCTTC	CASSEQGQYNEQFF
.	TRBV29-1	TRBJ2-7	.	TGCAGCGTTGATGCCGGGTTCGACGAGCAGTACTTC	CSVDAGFDEQYF
TRBD1	TRBV18	TRBJ1-2	.	TGTGCCAGCTCACCACTGGACAGGGAGGATGGCTACACCTTC	CASSPLDREDGYTF
.	TRBV2	TRBJ1-2	.	TGTGCCAGCAGTGAAGTGGCGGATGGCTACACCTTC	CASSEVADGYTF
.	TRBV27	TRBJ2-7	.	TGTGCCAGCAGTCTCCGTCAGGGCATTTCCTACGAGCAGTACTTC	CASSLRQGISYEQYF
TRBD1	TRBV7-9	TRBJ2-4	.	TGTGCCATTCAGACAGGGGCGGACATTCAGTACTTC	CAIQTGADIQYF
.	TRBV10-2	TRBJ2-5	.	TGCGCCAGCAATAAAAAGGCGGCAGAGACCCAGTACTTC	CASNKKAAETQYF
.	TRBV6-5	TRBJ1-5	.	TGTGCCAGCAGTCAACAGGGAAATCAGCCCCAGCATTTT	CASSQQGNQPQHF
TRBD2	TRBV4-1	TRBJ2-1	.	TGCGCCAGCAGCACCCCGACGGGGGGGGTGTCCTACAATGAGCAGTTCTTC	CASSTPTGGVSYNEQFF
.	TRBV9	TRBJ2-3	.	TGTGCCAGCAGCGCCACGAGGACAGATACGCAGTATTTT	CASSATRTDTQYF